The source of this TCR beta chain is a study of CDR3 diversity in severe acne. This CDR3 contains 14 residues. Per the germline V gene, CDR1 is DFQATT and CDR2 is SNEGSKA (reference sequence). After removal of 1 base from V and 3 bases from J, the junction contained 2 bases not matched to a gene. TCRdb analysed the PCR reads with MiXCR anew, one entry per CDR3 protein. The data hold approximately 90,000 distinct CDR3 sequences, with 45% to 50% observed a single time. This TCR came from a male donor in good health, serving as a control. The sequenced material came from blood. The rearrangement links TRBV20-1 to TRBJ2-7; 11 nucleotides match TRBD2. Written as DNA, the CDR3 is TGCAGTGCTAGAGGACTAGCGGGGTTCTACGAGCAGTACTTC. Translating gives CSARGLAGFYEQYF.